This TCR beta chain was captured in a study of CXCR3-negative and CXCR3-positive naive CD8 T cells. A note on this clonotype: Its specificity is not known.

Study-wide results and caveats: After cryopreservation, CXCR3 expression dropped partially; most assays used fresh PBMCs. The TRBV-TRBJ usage of naive CXCR3-negative and CXCR3-positive cells was similar, but that of memory cells differed. In CXCR3-positive naive cells, the TRB CDR3s were more hydrophobic than in CXCR3-negative naive cells.

5' RACE with UMI labels generated the TRB cDNA libraries. After re-calling the 5' RACE reads, TCRdb lists one entry per CDR3 protein, DNA absent. This sample's table reports about 120,000 distinct CDR3 sequences. The length of the CDR3 is 20 residues. The V gene's germline CDR1 is SGHDT and CDR2 YYEEEE. The sequence derives from a human donor in good health. Some clones in this sample may be carry-over from other donors' samples. The genes are TRBV5-6 and TRBJ2-3; TCRdb gives TRBD2 as the D gene, but with no DNA this cannot be confirmed. The sequenced sample was naive CXCR3- CD8+ T cells from blood. Subset noted: CD45RO-CCR7+CD27+CD95- naive CD8+ T cells lacking CXCR3 (TNR3-). CDR3 loop: CASSSAGTGRPSGSPYTQYF.